This TCR beta chain comes out of a study of T-cell memory formation after mild COVID-19. General study results and limits: Among CD4+ contracting clones, most were CM and EM, and CD8+ ones EMRA. Some responding clones appeared in pre-infection memory, suggesting cross-reactive memory joined.

Remarks on this clonotype: The antigen is not known.

TCRdb reprocessed the 5' RACE reads with MiXCR, giving one entry per CDR3 protein. The sample has around 500,000 distinct CDR3 sequences, over 15% seen once; the top ten hold 9% to 15%. Trimming took off 6 bases at V and 0 bases at J, with 20 bases between the two ends. The CDR3 extends over 17 amino acids. Sequencing was carried out using PBMCs or a T cell subset sorted from them (not recorded which). The J gene is TRBJ1-2, the V gene TRBV12-3 or TRBV12-4; D unresolved. The TCR sequence derives from an adult woman who had mild COVID-19 (a few samples of this study predate the infection). Cell type and time point are not known. Here the CDR3 DNA reads TGTGCCAGCAGGCTAGCCCATACCCCCCTATCTAACTATGGCTACACCTTC. Its translation is CASRLAHTPLSNYGYTF.